These 12 T cell receptor beta chains originate from one sample sequenced in a study of cytomegalovirus exposure and HLA in healthy donors. The PCR contained 60 Vbeta and 13 Jbeta primers. This table comes from immunoSEQ multiplex PCR, and its TCRdb copy is limited to in-frame clones, with some not included. The sample table sets out about 170,000 clones. The sequencing input was PBMCs. The receptor source for this set is a woman aged 18-30 years in good health and CMV-seropositive.

The rearrangement links TRBV19 to TRBJ1-2; 9 positions match TRBD1. V shed 5 bases, J shed 2 bases, and the junction held 9 bases outside the gene matches. CDR1 is LNHDA, CDR2 SQIVND, per germline (reference sequence). There are 16 residues in the CDR3. CDR3: CASSYRDRALNYGYTF. Written as DNA, the CDR3 is TGTGCCAGTAGTTACCGGGACAGGGCCCTAAACTATGGCTACACCTTC.

The chain employs TRBV7-9 and TRBJ2-3, with 10 bases identical to TRBD2. The CDR3 has 15 amino acids. Germline V CDR1 and CDR2: SEHNR, FQNEAQ (reference sequence). Trimming at V came to 5 bases and at J to 1 base, leaving 3 bases not matched to a gene. Written as DNA, the CDR3 is TGTGCCAGCAGCGAGAGCGGGGGGGGCACAGATACGCAGTATTTT. Its translation is CASSESGGGTDTQYF.

The chain uses TRBV6-6 and TRBJ1-2, with TRBD1 as a possible D gene (6 bases). The CDR3 length is 13 residues. Per germline, CDR1 MNHNY and CDR2 SVGAGI (reference sequence). V was clipped by 6 bases and J by 8 bases, with 16 bases between them. CDR3 in DNA: TGTGCCAGCAGCCCTACAGGGTCTAGAGGCTACACCTTC. This gives the protein CASSPTGSRGYTF.

V gene TRBV5-4 combines with J gene TRBJ2-5, with 9 bases identical to TRBD1. Judging by the DNA end, TRBJ2-7 fits better; the J call may be wrong. CDR1 is SGHNT, CDR2 YYREEE, per germline (reference sequence). This CDR3 contains 14 residues. Here the CDR3 reads CASSNLGQGYEQYF. The CDR3 DNA sequence: TGTGCCAGCAGCAACTTGGGACAGGGCTACGAGCAGTACTTC.

The chain couples TRBV7-2 to TRBJ1-2; 8 bases match TRBD1. The CDR3 length is 15 residues. The V gene end was trimmed by 5 bases and the J gene end by 4 bases; junction bases not matched to a gene: 9. Germline values: CDR1 SGHTA, CDR2 FQGNSA. The CDR3 DNA reads as TGTGCCAGCAGCCTCCAAGGACAGGGCCCCTATGGCTACACCTTC. Its protein product is CASSLQGQGPYGYTF. The whole variable domain, remainder taken from reference TRBV7-2 and TRBJ1-2, is GAGVSQSPSNKVTEKGKDVELRCDPISGHTALYWYRQSLGQGLEFLIYFQGNSAPDKSGLPSDRFSAERTGGSVSTLTIQRTQQEDSAVYLCASSLQGQGPYGYTFGSGTRLTVV.

This chain links TRBV30 with TRBJ1-1; weak D call: TRBD1 (5 bases). The germline CDR1 and CDR2 sequences are GTSNPN and SVGIG (reference sequence). The CDR3 sequence is 13 residues long. V lost 0 bases and J lost 7, with 12 bases in between. CDR3 residues: CAWSVIRVGEAFF. The CDR3 bases are TGTGCCTGGAGTGTTATCAGGGTAGGTGAAGCTTTCTTT. Based on the CDR3 plus reference TRBV30 and TRBJ1-1, the full variable domain is SQTIHQWPATLVQPVGSPLSLECTVEGTSNPNLYWYRQAAGRGLQLLFYSVGIGQISSEVPQNLSASRPQDRQFILSSKKLLLSDSGFYLCAWSVIRVGEAFFGQGTRLTVV.

V and J are TRBV30 and TRBJ2-7; 7 bases agree with TRBD1. Germline V gene lookup returns CDR1 GTSNPN and CDR2 SVGIG (reference sequence). Trimming took 4 bases from V and 1 from J; bases not matched to a gene: 1. The CDR3 sequence is 12 residues long. CDR3 protein: CAWTGQSYEQYF. CDR3 nucleotides: TGTGCCTGGACGGGACAGTCCTACGAGCAGTACTTC. The variable domain in full, completed from reference TRBV30 and TRBJ2-7, reads SQTIHQWPATLVQPVGSPLSLECTVEGTSNPNLYWYRQAAGRGLQLLFYSVGIGQISSEVPQNLSASRPQDRQFILSSKKLLLSDSGFYLCAWTGQSYEQYFGPGTRLTVT.

The CDR3: CASSPEVAGGANTQYF. CDR3 coding DNA: TGTGCCAGCAGCCCCGAGGTAGCGGGAGGGGCCAATACGCAGTATTTT. The chain employs TRBV11-3 and TRBJ2-3; 11 bases are a match to TRBD2. Trimming at V came to 5 bases and at J to 7 bases, leaving 11 bases not matched to a gene. The length of the CDR3 is 16 residues. Germline V gene lookup returns CDR1 SGHNT and CDR2 YENEEA.

The gene calls are TRBV4-3 and TRBJ2-7; D call uncertain. From germline, CDR1 is LGHNA and CDR2 YSLEER. The length of the CDR3 is 13 residues. The V gene lost 1 base and the J gene lost 3 bases, with 7 bases spanning the gap. The CDR3 bases are TGCGCCAGCAGCCAAGTCCTAGACTACGAGCAGTACTTC. It specifies CASSQVLDYEQYF.

The chain is built from TRBV2 and TRBJ1-1; the D is unclear. CDR3 length: 14 residues. The germline CDR1 and CDR2 sequences are SNHLY and FYNNEI. V was clipped by 7 bases and J by 7 bases, with 19 bases between them. This CDR3 is CASIITRSRVEAFF. The CDR3 DNA follows: TGTGCCAGCATCATAACCAGGTCACGCGTTGAAGCTTTCTTT.

Comment on this clone: Other DNA sequences in the same sample also yield this CDR3. The rearrangement links TRBV6-5 to TRBJ2-5; D perhaps matches TRBD2 (7 bases). The CDR3 totals 14 residues. Germline V lookup: CDR1 MNHEY, CDR2 SVGAGI. V was cut by 6 bases and J by 1 base, with 12 bases left in between. This CDR3 is CASRGGLGQETQYF. The DNA of the CDR3 is TGTGCCAGCAGGGGGGGGCTCGGCCAAGAGACCCAGTACTTC.

The chain combines TRBV27 with TRBJ2-3; 7 bases match TRBD2. V shed 0 bases, J shed 7 bases, and the junction held 4 bases outside the gene matches. Germline lookup yields CDR1 MNHEY and CDR2 SMNVEV (reference sequence). The CDR3 is made up of 14 amino acids. CDR3 region: CASSLSRGENTQYF. Written as DNA, the CDR3 is TGTGCCAGCAGTTTATCACGGGGGGAGAATACGCAGTATTTT.